The clone carrying this T cell receptor beta chain was seen a few times. Patients had locally advanced or metastatic urothelial carcinoma. The sample originates from a study of PD-L1 blockade in urothelial cancer. Study context: About 85% of the roughly 29 patients were men whose urothelial cancer was bladder-origin. It was at 3 weeks (second dose) and 6 weeks after treatment start that blood was analyzed. The study recovered a median of around 150,000 T cells per blood sample.

The germline gives CDR1 MNHNS, CDR2 SASEGT. The length of the CDR3 is 14 residues. V was clipped by 6 bases and J by 2 bases; unmatched bases: 4. Assay used: immunoSEQ multiplex PCR; TCRdb lists only in-frame clones, some missing. This sample has tens of thousands of clones, with 87% found just once. This receptor was taken from a man aged 45-65 years with urothelial cancer. The rearrangement uses TRBV6-1 and TRBJ1-5, with TRBD1 matching 7 bases. This material consisted of PBMCs, taken around atezolizumab (anti-PD-L1) treatment. Written as DNA, the CDR3 is TGTGCCAGCAGCCACAGGGGAGGCAATCAGCCCCAGCATTTT. It translates to CASSHRGGNQPQHF.